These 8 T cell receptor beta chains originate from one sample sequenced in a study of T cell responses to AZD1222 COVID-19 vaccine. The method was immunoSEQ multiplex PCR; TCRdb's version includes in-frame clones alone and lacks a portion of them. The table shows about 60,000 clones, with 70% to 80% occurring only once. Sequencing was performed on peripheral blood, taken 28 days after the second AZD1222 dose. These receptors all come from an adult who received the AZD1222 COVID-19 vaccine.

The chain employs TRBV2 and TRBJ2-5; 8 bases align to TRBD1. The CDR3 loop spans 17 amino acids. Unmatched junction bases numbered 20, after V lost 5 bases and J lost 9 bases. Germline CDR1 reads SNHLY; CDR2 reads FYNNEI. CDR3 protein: CASSKGEWTGTFGAQYF. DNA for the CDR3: TGTGCCAGCAGTAAAGGGGAGTGGACAGGGACCTTTGGGGCCCAGTACTTC.

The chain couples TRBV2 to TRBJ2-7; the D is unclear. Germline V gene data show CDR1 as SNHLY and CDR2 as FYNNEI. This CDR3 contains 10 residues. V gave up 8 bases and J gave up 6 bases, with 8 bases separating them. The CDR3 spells CASSSFEQYF. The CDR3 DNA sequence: TGTGCCAGCTCGTCTTTCGAGCAGTACTTC. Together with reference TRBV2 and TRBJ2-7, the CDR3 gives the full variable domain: EPEVTQTPSHQVTQMGQEVILRCVPISNHLYFYWYRQILGQKVEFLVSFYNNEISEKSEIFDDQFSVERPDGSNFTLKIRSTKLEDSAMYFCASSSFEQYFGPGTRLTVT.

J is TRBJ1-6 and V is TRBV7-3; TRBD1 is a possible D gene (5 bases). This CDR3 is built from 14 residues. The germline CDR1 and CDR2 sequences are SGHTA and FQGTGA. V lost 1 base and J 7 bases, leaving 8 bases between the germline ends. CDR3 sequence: CASSLNPGNSPLHF. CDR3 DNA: TGTGCCAGCAGCTTAAATCCAGGGAATTCACCCCTCCACTTT.

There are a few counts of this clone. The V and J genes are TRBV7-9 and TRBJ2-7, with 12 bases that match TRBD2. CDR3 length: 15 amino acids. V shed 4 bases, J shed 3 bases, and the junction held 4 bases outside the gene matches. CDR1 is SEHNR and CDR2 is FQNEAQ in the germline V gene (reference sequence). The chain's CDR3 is CASSYSTSGGYEQYF. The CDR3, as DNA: TGTGCCAGCAGCTACTCGACTAGCGGGGGCTACGAGCAGTACTTC.

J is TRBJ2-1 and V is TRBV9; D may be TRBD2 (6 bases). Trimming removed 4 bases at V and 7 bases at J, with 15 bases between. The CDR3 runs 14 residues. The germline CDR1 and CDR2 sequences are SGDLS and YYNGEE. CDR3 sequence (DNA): TGTGCCAGCAGCTCGGGGGAAGGGTTTAATGAGCAGTTCTTC. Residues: CASSSGEGFNEQFF.

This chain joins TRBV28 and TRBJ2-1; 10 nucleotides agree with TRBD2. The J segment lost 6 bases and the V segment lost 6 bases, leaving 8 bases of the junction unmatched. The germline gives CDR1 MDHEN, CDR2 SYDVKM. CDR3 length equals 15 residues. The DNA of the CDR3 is TGTGCCAGCAGCTCACCTAGCGGGGGCTCCAATGAGCAGTTCTTC. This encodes CASSSPSGGSNEQFF.

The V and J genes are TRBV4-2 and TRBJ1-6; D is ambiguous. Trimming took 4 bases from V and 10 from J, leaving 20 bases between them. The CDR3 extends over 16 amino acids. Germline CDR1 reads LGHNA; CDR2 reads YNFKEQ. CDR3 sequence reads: CASSPPVGIGGSPLHF. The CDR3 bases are TGTGCCAGCAGCCCCCCGGTAGGGATAGGTGGATCACCCCTCCACTTT.

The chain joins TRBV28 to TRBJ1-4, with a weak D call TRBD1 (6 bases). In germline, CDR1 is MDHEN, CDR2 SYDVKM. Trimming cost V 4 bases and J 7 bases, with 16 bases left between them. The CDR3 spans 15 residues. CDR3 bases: TGTGCCAGCAGTTCGCAAGGGGGTAGGGGTGAAAAACTGTTTTTT. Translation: CASSSQGGRGEKLFF.